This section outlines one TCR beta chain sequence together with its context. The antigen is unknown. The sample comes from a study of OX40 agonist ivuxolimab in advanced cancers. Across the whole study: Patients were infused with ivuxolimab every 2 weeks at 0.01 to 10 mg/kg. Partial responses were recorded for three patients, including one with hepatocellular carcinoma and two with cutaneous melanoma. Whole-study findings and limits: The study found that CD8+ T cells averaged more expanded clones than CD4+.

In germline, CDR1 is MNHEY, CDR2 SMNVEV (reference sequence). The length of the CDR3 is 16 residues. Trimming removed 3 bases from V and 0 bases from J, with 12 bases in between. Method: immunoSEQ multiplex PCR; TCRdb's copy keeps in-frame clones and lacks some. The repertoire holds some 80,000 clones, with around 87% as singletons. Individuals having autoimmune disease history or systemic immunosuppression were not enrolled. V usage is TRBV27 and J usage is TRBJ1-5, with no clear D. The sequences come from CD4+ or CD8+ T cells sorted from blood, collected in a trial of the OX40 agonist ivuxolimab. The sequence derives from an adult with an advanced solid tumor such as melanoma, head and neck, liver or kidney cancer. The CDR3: CASSFRYTASNQPQHF. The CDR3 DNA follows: TGTGCCAGCAGTTTTCGTTACACGGCTAGCAATCAGCCCCAGCATTTT.